This section outlines one TCR beta chain sequence together with its context. Its antigen remains unidentified. The data stem from a study of T cell repertoires in cytomegalovirus infection. Study-level background: Both a matching HLA type and CMV infection were indicated by public TCR beta signatures.

In TCRdb, the reads were re-called with MiXCR into one record per CDR3 protein. The sample consists of some 320,000 distinct CDR3 sequences, over 7.5% of them appearing once. The CDR3 contains 14 residues. The ends lost 8 bases at V and 2 bases at J; junction bases unmatched: 6. Germline V gene sequence: CDR1 MGHDK, CDR2 SYGVNS. Study-wide points: Carriage of CMV together with the relevant HLA was identifiable through cumulative public TCR beta family frequency.

The sequenced material came from PBMCs. V is TRBV25-1 and J is TRBJ2-1, with 7 nucleotides matching TRBD1. The clonotype was recovered from a human donor in good health (CMV status not recorded). Some clones in this sample may be carry-over from other donors' samples. The CDR3 sequence is CASGRQGTYNEQFF. The CDR3 coding sequence is TGTGCCAGCGGAAGACAGGGTACCTACAATGAGCAGTTCTTC. The full variable domain, its missing parts supplied by reference TRBV25-1 and TRBJ2-1, is EADIYQTPRYLVIGTGKKITLECSQTMGHDKMYWYQQDPGMELHLIHYSYGVNSTEKGDLSSESTVSRIRTEHFPLTLESARPSHTSQYLCASGRQGTYNEQFFGPGTRLTVL.